This T cell receptor beta chain derives from a study of regulatory T cells in long-lasting Graves disease. This clonotype came up many times. Germline CDR1 reads SGHVS; CDR2 reads FNYEAQ. V was clipped by 5 bases and J by 4 bases, with 17 bases between them. The length of the CDR3 is 16 residues. Time point reported: newly diagnosed GD, antithyroid drugs for less than 3 months. Extracted PBMC RNA gave rise to the TCR library. Construction of the TCR beta libraries employed iRepertoire HTBI primers in conjunction with Arm-PCR of CDR3 regions. TCRdb reanalysed the multiplex PCR reads using MiXCR and keeps one entry per CDR3 protein. The sample lists fewer than 650,000 distinct CDR3 sequences, roughly 15% occurring once. This sample also appeared in a second study, on T cells in Graves' hyperthyroidism and ophthalmopathy.

Sequencing used peripheral blood mononuclear cells (PBMCs), obtained at new diagnosis, from a patient treated with antithyroid drugs. The V gene is TRBV7-6, the J gene TRBJ2-2; D gene uncertain. The sequence derives from a man aged 18-30 years with Graves disease. For the CDR3, the DNA is TGTGCCAGCAGCACCCCCAGTTTGGGTGGCACCGGGGAGCTGTTTTTT. This translates into CASSTPSLGGTGELFF. The variable domain in full, with the rest retrieved from reference TRBV7-6 and TRBJ2-2, is GAGVSQSPRYKVTKRGQDVALRCDPISGHVSLYWYRQALGQGPEFLTYFNYEAQQDKSGLPNDRFSAERPEGSISTLTIQRTEQRDSAMYRCASSTPSLGGTGELFFGEGSRLTVL.